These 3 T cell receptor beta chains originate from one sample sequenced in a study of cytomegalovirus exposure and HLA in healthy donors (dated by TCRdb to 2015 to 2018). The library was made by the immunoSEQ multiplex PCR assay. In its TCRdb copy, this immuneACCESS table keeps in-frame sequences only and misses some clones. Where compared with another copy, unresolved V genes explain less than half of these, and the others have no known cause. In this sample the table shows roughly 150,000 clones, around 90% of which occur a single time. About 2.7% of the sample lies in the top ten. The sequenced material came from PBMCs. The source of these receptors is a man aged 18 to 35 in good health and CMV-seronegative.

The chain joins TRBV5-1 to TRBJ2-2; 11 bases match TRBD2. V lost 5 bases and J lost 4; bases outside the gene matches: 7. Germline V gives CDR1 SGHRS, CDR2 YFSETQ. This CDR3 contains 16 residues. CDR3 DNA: TGCGCCAGCAGTTACGTAGCGGGGGGGCTCACCGGGGAGCTGTTTTTT. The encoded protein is CASSYVAGGLTGELFF.

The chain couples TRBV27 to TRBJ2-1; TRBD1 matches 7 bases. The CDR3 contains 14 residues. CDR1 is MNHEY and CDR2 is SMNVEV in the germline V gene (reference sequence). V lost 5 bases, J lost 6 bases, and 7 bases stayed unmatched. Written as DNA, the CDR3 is TGTGCCAGCAGTCCCCGGACAGGCCTCAATGAGCAGTTCTTC. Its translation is CASSPRTGLNEQFF.

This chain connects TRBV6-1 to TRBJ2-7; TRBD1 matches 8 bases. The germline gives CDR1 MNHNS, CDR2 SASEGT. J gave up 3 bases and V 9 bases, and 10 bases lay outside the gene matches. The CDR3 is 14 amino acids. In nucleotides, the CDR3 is TGTGCCAGTACTAACGGACAGGGAGGCTACGAGCAGTACGTC. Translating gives CASTNGQGGYEQYV.